This is a list of T cell receptor beta chains from one sample in a study of T cells expressing NK-cell markers. TCRdb reprocessed the 5' RACE reads and keeps a single row for each CDR3 protein, giving no DNA. The table counts tens of thousands of distinct CDR3 sequences; approximately 60% lies in the top ten. Sample: blood T cells: a sorted CD56 or NKG2C T cell subset, CD4+ or CD8+ T cells, or bulk PBMC T cells (not recorded which). The receptors were gathered from a woman between 18 and 70 years old in good health. CDR3s include the opening cysteine and the closing phenylalanine or tryptophan.

V: TRBV4-1; J: TRBJ1-1; CDR3: CASSHPHGSPTEAFF
V: TRBV5-1; J: TRBJ2-7; CDR3: CASSGGLGEDEQYF
V: TRBV24-1; J: TRBJ2-1; CDR3: CATSDRTSGINEQFF
V: TRBV27; J: TRBJ2-2; CDR3: CASSKPGPSNTGELFF
V: TRBV2; J: TRBJ2-3; CDR3: CATAGTSGLDTQYF
V: TRBV7-8; J: TRBJ2-4; CDR3: CASSLSGWAVKNIQYF
V: TRBV6-5; J: TRBJ2-3; CDR3: CASSYRQGSWTDTQYF
V: TRBV4-1; J: TRBJ2-5; CDR3: CASSPLPGAGETQYF
V: TRBV29-1; J: TRBJ1-1; CDR3: CSVDSGTEAFF
V: TRBV6-5; J: TRBJ2-1; CDR3: CASSYPTSGSKQFF
V: TRBV4-1; J: TRBJ2-7; CDR3: CASSQEGGQGTYEQYF
V: TRBV21-1; J: TRBJ2-1; CDR3: CASSKCLEKDRDPYNEQFF
V: TRBV5-1; J: TRBJ2-1; CDR3: CASSLAGADEQFF
V: TRBV6-2/TRBV6-3; J: TRBJ2-2; CDR3: CASTRTLGAYTGELFF
V: TRBV4-1; J: TRBJ2-2; CDR3: CASSQSNTGELFF
V: TRBV9; J: TRBJ2-1; CDR3: CASSVKDGYNEQFF
V: TRBV5-1; J: TRBJ2-3; CDR3: CASSLATDTQYF
V: TRBV10-3; J: TRBJ2-1; CDR3: CAIRPGLQYNEQFF
V: TRBV7-9; J: TRBJ2-1; CDR3: CASSPLANEQFF
V: TRBV27; J: TRBJ2-1; CDR3: CASSQGTSGINEQFF
V: TRBV5-5; J: TRBJ2-3; CDR3: CASSQTRAGGGTDTQYF
V: TRBV7-9; J: TRBJ2-7; CDR3: CASSLDRPAPYEQYF
V: TRBV7-2; J: TRBJ2-1; CDR3: CASSSGTGGLADEQFF